These 9 T cell receptor beta chains were sequenced from one sample in a study of control samples from healthy donors and cancer patients. This table comes from immunoSEQ multiplex PCR, and its TCRdb copy is limited to in-frame clones, with some not included. Of around 130,000 clones listed, around nine tenths are singletons. The sample was blood. These receptors were obtained from a man aged 25 to 45 in good health.

This clone was found a few times. DNA for the CDR3: TGTGCCTGGAGTGTACAGGACAATCAGCCCCAGCATTTT. Its protein product is CAWSVQDNQPQHF. This chain joins TRBV30 and TRBJ1-5; tentatively, D is TRBD1 (5 bases). This CDR3 contains 13 residues. Germline CDR1 is GTSNPN and CDR2 is SVGIG (reference sequence). Trimming took off 0 bases at V and 3 bases at J, with 6 bases between the two ends.

This clone was seen a handful of times. At the DNA level, this CDR3 is encoded by other sequences in the same sample as well. The J gene is TRBJ2-6, the V gene TRBV5-1, with D possibly TRBD2 on 5 matching bases. Germline loops: CDR1 SGHRS, CDR2 YFSETQ. The CDR3 is made up of 14 amino acids. The V and J ends lost 3 bases and 1 base respectively, with 5 bases between them. The CDR3 nucleotides are TGCGCCAGCAGCTCGGGATCTGGGGCCAACGTCCTGACTTTC. Translating gives CASSSGSGANVLTF.

J is TRBJ2-1 and V is TRBV11-3; D uncertain. Germline CDR1 and CDR2: SGHNT and YENEEA. V shed 2 bases and J shed 6 bases, with 11 bases lying between them. This CDR3 contains 14 residues. The chain's CDR3 is CASSLLLDRNEQFF. The CDR3 DNA sequence: TGTGCCAGCAGCTTACTCCTCGACCGCAATGAGCAGTTCTTC.

The rearrangement uses TRBV24-1 and TRBJ2-2, with TRBD2 matching over 13 bases. The V gene end was trimmed by 5 bases and the J gene end by 1 base; junction bases not matched to a gene: 3. The CDR3 contains 17 residues. CDR1 is KGHDR and CDR2 is SFDVKD in the germline V gene. CDR3 bases: TGTGCCACCAGTGGACTAGCGGGGGGCATGAACACCGGGGAGCTGTTTTTT. This gives the protein CATSGLAGGMNTGELFF.

The V and J genes are TRBV11-3 and TRBJ2-7, with 9 bases lining up with TRBD1. Germline CDR1 SGHNT, CDR2 YENEEA. The V and J ends lost 2 bases and 3 bases, in that order; junction bases with no gene match: 5. The CDR3 has 15 residues. The CDR3 reads CASSLSPGQGYEQYF. Here the CDR3 DNA reads TGTGCCAGCAGCTTATCTCCGGGACAGGGCTACGAGCAGTACTTC. Filled out from reference TRBV11-3 and TRBJ2-7, the complete variable domain reads EAGVVQSPRYKIIEKKQPVAFWCNPISGHNTLYWYLQNLGQGPELLIRYENEEAVDDSQLPKDRFSAERLKGVDSTLKIQPAELGDSAVYLCASSLSPGQGYEQYFGPGTRLTVT.

As DNA, the CDR3 is TGTGCCGGGAAAACTGCAAGCACTGAAGCTTTCTTT. This codes for CAGKTASTEAFF. The chain has TRBV6-4 and TRBJ1-1, with no clear D. The CDR3 covers 12 residues. Germline V gene sequence: CDR1 MRHNA, CDR2 SNTAGT. The ends were cut back, 11 bases at V and 4 bases at J, with 14 bases in the middle.

The chain recombines TRBV19 with TRBJ1-6, with D possibly matching TRBD1 (6 bases). Trimming removed 4 bases at V and 7 bases at J, with 14 bases between. Germline V gives CDR1 LNHDA, CDR2 SQIVND (reference sequence). This CDR3 has 15 amino acids. The CDR3 DNA sequence: TGTGCCAGTAGTAGAAAGGGGCAGGGGAATTCACCCCTCCACTTT. It is translated as CASSRKGQGNSPLHF. Combining the CDR3 with reference TRBV19 and TRBJ1-6 gives the whole variable domain DGGITQSPKYLFRKEGQNVTLSCEQNLNHDAMYWYRQDPGQGLRLIYYSQIVNDFQKGDIAEGYSVSREKKESFPLTVTSAQKNPTAFYLCASSRKGQGNSPLHFGNGTRLTVT.

The V gene is TRBV6-4, the J gene TRBJ2-7, with D possibly being TRBD1 (6 bases). Germline values: CDR1 MRHNA, CDR2 SNTAGT. The length of the CDR3 is 14 residues. Between the trimmed V and J ends, which lost 7 bases and 0 bases, there was a span of 13 bases. CDR3 DNA: TGTGCCAGCAAGTGGACAGCGTCCTCCTACGAGCAGTACTTC. Its protein product is CASKWTASSYEQYF.

The chain recombines TRBV18 with TRBJ2-5; possible D gene TRBD2, 5 bases. The germline CDR1 and CDR2 sequences are KGHSH and LQKENI. V shed 7 bases and J shed 1 base, with 13 bases lying between them. The CDR3 is 14 residues long. The CDR3 nucleotides are TGTGCCAGCTATTACACCCGGGGCCAAGAGACCCAGTACTTC. Its translation is CASYYTRGQETQYF.